This T cell receptor beta chain was recovered during a study of post-analysis software for immune sequencing data. Ten or more counts support this clonotype. The antigen is undetermined. Unique molecular identifiers were carried by the TCR beta cDNA libraries. Out of about 0.9 to 10 million T cells, about 500,000 cDNA molecules were generated. TCRdb passed the PCR reads through MiXCR, listing each CDR3 protein once. The data contain roughly 800,000 distinct CDR3 sequences, around 27% of them singletons. Whole-study results and caveats: F measure showed strong co-clustering of same-batch samples. There was significantly lower normalized Chao1 diversity in multiple sclerosis patients than in controls. About five TRBV segments occurring more often in patients than controls included TRBV5-6, TRBV5-1 and TRBV20-1.

The V end lost 0 bases, the J end lost 1 base, and 9 bases lay between the germline ends. Germline V gene data show CDR1 as SGHTA and CDR2 as FQGNSA. The CDR3 sequence is 15 residues long. The sequence derives from a girl between 10 and 17 years old with multiple sclerosis. The sequenced material came from blood. V usage is TRBV7-2 and J usage is TRBJ2-5; D call uncertain. The CDR3 DNA is TGTGCCAGCAGCTTAGCCCCCGGCAGCCAAGAGACCCAGTACTTC. It yields the protein CASSLAPGSQETQYF.